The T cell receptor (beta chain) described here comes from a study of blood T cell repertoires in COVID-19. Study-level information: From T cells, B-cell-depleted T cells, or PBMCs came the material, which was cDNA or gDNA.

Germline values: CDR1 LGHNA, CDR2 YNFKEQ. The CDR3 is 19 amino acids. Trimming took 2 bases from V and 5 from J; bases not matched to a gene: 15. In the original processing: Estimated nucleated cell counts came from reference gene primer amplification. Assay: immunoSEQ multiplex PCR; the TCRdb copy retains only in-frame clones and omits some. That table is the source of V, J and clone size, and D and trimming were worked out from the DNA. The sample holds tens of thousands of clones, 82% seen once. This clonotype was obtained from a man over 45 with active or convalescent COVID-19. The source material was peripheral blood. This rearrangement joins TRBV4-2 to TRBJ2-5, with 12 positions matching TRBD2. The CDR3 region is CASSQRPGASGGAGETQYF. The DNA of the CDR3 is TGTGCCAGCAGCCAAAGGCCCGGGGCTAGCGGGGGGGCAGGGGAGACCCAGTACTTC.